The 28 T cell receptor beta chains presented below share a single source sample, sequenced in a study of beta chain features in type 1 diabetes. Sequencing targeted expressed TCRB transcripts, as all isolated RNA had been reverse transcribed. Measured with immunoSEQ multiplex PCR; TCRdb has only the in-frame clones, and not every one. The repertoire holds hundreds of thousands of clones, with around 15% as singletons. Sample: naive CD4+ T cells from blood. The receptors originated from a man younger than 35 in good health.

Notes on this clone: The same CDR3 also results from other DNA sequences found in this sample. The chain joins TRBV5-1 to TRBJ2-7, with TRBD1 matching over 7 bases. V shed 4 bases and J 3 bases; nucleotides not matched to a gene: 7. The germline gives CDR1 SGHRS, CDR2 YFSETQ. This CDR3 comprises 14 residues. CDR3 in amino acids: CASSLTGSGYEQYF. The CDR3 DNA follows: TGCGCCAGCAGCCTGACAGGGTCGGGCTACGAGCAGTACTTC.

The V and J genes are TRBV6-5 and TRBJ2-5; no clear D. Germline values: CDR1 MNHEY, CDR2 SVGAGI. There are 11 residues in the CDR3. Between the trimmed V and J ends, which lost 6 bases and 7 bases, there was a span of 9 bases. CDR3 sequence (DNA): TGTGCCAGCAGCACCTTGGGGACCCAGTACTTC. Protein: CASSTLGTQYF.

The chain uses TRBV4-3 and TRBJ2-1, with TRBD2 identical over 11 bases. With V trimmed by 0 bases and J by 4 bases, 14 bases remained unmatched. In germline, CDR1 is LGHNA, CDR2 YSLEER. There are 20 residues in the CDR3. The CDR3 reads CASSQDRVSGRATRYNEQFF. The CDR3 nucleotides read TGCGCCAGCAGCCAAGATCGGGTTAGCGGGAGGGCCACAAGATACAATGAGCAGTTCTTC.

The chain links TRBV25-1 to TRBJ2-1; the D gene is possibly TRBD1 (5 bases). V shed 2 bases and J shed 4 bases, with 9 bases lying between them. CDR1 is MGHDK and CDR2 is SYGVNS in the germline V gene. This CDR3 region has 14 residues. In DNA form, the CDR3 reads TGTGCCAGCAGTGAACCTCAGGGATACAATGAGCAGTTCTTC. It translates to CASSEPQGYNEQFF.

This clone has a handful of counts. The J gene is TRBJ1-2, the V gene TRBV9; TRBD1 matches at 9 bases. V shed 0 bases, J shed 8 bases, and the junction held 5 bases outside the gene matches. The germline gives CDR1 SGDLS, CDR2 YYNGEE. The CDR3 sequence is 14 residues long. Written as DNA, the CDR3 is TGTGCCAGCAGCGTAGGGGACAGGGCAGAAGGCTACACCTTC. Translation: CASSVGDRAEGYTF.

A few counts support this clone. V is TRBV18 and J is TRBJ2-2, with D perhaps TRBD1 or TRBD2 (5 bases each). The V gene's germline CDR1 is KGHSH and CDR2 LQKENI. V lost 2 bases, J lost 5 bases, and 12 bases lay in between. The CDR3 runs 15 residues. The CDR3 coding sequence is TGTGCCAGCTCACCAGACTACAGGAGAACCGGGGAGCTGTTTTTT. Residues: CASSPDYRRTGELFF.

This clone showed up just a few times. The V gene is TRBV11-2, the J gene TRBJ2-5; TRBD1 agrees at 9 bases. In germline, CDR1 is SGHAT, CDR2 FQNNGV. The CDR3 runs 17 residues. After removal of 4 bases from V and 2 bases from J, the junction contained 11 bases not matched to a gene. CDR3 in amino acids: CASSSIRDRDAQETQYF. The CDR3 region has the DNA TGTGCCAGCAGCTCGATCCGGGACAGGGATGCACAAGAGACCCAGTACTTC.

CDR3 DNA: TGCGCCAGCAGTCAATCGCAACAGGGCGTGGGCGAGCAGTACTTC. Its translation is CASSQSQQGVGEQYF. The chain links TRBV23-1 to TRBJ2-5; a possible D gene is TRBD1 (6 bases). The DNA end favors TRBJ2-7, so the J call may be wrong. TRBV23-1 is reported as an ORF; its role is uncertain. This CDR3 contains 15 residues.

This clone was detected once. This chain uses TRBV5-4 with TRBJ2-2, with 10 bases aligning to TRBD1. J gave up 6 bases and V 7 bases, and 6 bases lay outside the gene matches. Germline values: CDR1 SGHNT, CDR2 YYREEE (reference sequence). The CDR3 is 14 amino acids. The CDR3 here is CASRGQGSPGELFF. CDR3 in DNA: TGTGCCAGCCGGGGACAGGGGTCCCCCGGGGAGCTGTTTTTT.

This clone has only a few counts. The chain couples TRBV25-1 to TRBJ1-1; possibly TRBD1 for D (5 bases). CDR3 length equals 14 residues. V was clipped by 7 bases and J by 7 bases, with 19 bases between them. From germline, CDR1 is MGHDK and CDR2 SYGVNS. The CDR3 spells CASTLGGFGSEAFF. The CDR3 DNA sequence: TGTGCCAGCACCCTGGGGGGGTTTGGGAGTGAAGCTTTCTTT.

This clone was recorded a few times. The V gene is TRBV7-8, the J gene TRBJ2-1; the match to TRBD2 covers 10 bases. The CDR3 is made up of 18 amino acids. The germline gives CDR1 SGHVS, CDR2 FQNEAQ. V dropped 4 bases and J dropped 2; count of bases not matched to a gene: 11. The CDR3 reads CASSSRPFTSGTYNEQFF. DNA for the CDR3: TGTGCCAGCAGCTCAAGGCCCTTCACTAGCGGGACCTACAATGAGCAGTTCTTC. Variable domain in full (rest from reference TRBV7-8 and TRBJ2-1): GAGVSQSPRYKVAKRGQDVALRCDPISGHVSLFWYQQALGQGPEFLTYFQNEAQLDKSGLPSDRFFAERPEGSVSTLKIQRTQQEDSAVYLCASSSRPFTSGTYNEQFFGPGTRLTVL.

This clone was found a few times. The chain joins TRBV9 to TRBJ2-7; D gene ambiguous. This CDR3 spans 14 amino acids. Germline V gene data show CDR1 as SGDLS and CDR2 as YYNGEE. Trimming left V 0 bases short and J 1 base short, with 8 bases between. This CDR3 is CASSVGEASYEQYF. The CDR3, as DNA: TGTGCCAGCAGCGTAGGGGAAGCTTCCTACGAGCAGTACTTC.

The genes are TRBV18 and TRBJ1-2; possibly TRBD1 for D (5 bases). Deletions cut 2 bases from V and 4 bases from J, with 5 bases between. The germline gives CDR1 KGHSH, CDR2 LQKENI. The CDR3 has 12 amino acids. The chain's CDR3 is CASSPGGYGYTF. The CDR3 DNA reads as TGTGCCAGCTCACCAGGGGGCTATGGCTACACCTTC.

This rearrangement joins TRBV4-1 to TRBJ2-3; the D gene is possibly TRBD1 (6 bases). CDR1 is MGHRA and CDR2 is YSYEKL in the germline V gene. CDR3 length: 15 amino acids. V lost 0 bases and J lost 9, with 16 bases in between. DNA of the CDR3: TGCGCCAGCAGCCAAGAAGGGGAACAGGGTCGGACGCAGTATTTT. This encodes CASSQEGEQGRTQYF.

Only a few counts were recorded for this clone. The rearrangement joins TRBV10-3 to TRBJ1-5, with D possibly TRBD1 on 5 matching bases. The CDR3 consists of 15 residues. CDR1 and CDR2 (germline): ENHRY, SYGVKD. Deletions cut 4 bases from V and 0 bases from J, with 10 bases between. The DNA for the CDR3 is TGTGCCATCAGTGGGGCAGGGTATAGCAATCAGCCCCAGCATTTT. Translated, it gives CAISGAGYSNQPQHF.

This clone was counted a few times. V is TRBV28 and J is TRBJ1-1, with D perhaps TRBD1 (5 bases). This CDR3 has 15 amino acids. V dropped 6 bases and J dropped 1 base, with 15 bases sitting between them. Germline lookup yields CDR1 MDHEN and CDR2 SYDVKM. The CDR3: CASSNPGPGNTEAFF. The CDR3 nucleotides are TGTGCCAGCAGCAATCCGGGGCCAGGGAACACTGAAGCTTTCTTT. The full variable domain, its missing parts supplied by reference TRBV28 and TRBJ1-1, is DVKVTQSSRYLVKRTGEKVFLECVQDMDHENMFWYRQDPGLGLRLIYFSYDVKMKEKGDIPEGYSVSREKKERFSLILESASTNQTSMYLCASSNPGPGNTEAFFGQGTRLTVV.

This clone showed up just a few times. The V call is TRBV29-1, the J call TRBJ2-7, with D possibly being TRBD1 or TRBD2 (5 bases each). Germline V gene lookup returns CDR1 SQVTM and CDR2 ANQGSEA. Trimming left V 6 bases short and J 0 bases short, with 12 bases between. There are 13 residues in the CDR3. In DNA form, the CDR3 reads TGCAGCGTGGGGACCCAGAGCTCCTACGAGCAGTACTTC. Residues: CSVGTQSSYEQYF.

This chain uses TRBV29-1 with TRBJ1-2; 8 bases are shared with TRBD1. Germline V gene sequence: CDR1 SQVTM, CDR2 ANQGSEA. V lost 6 bases, J lost 5 bases, and 11 bases stayed unmatched. This CDR3 has 14 amino acids. The CDR3 DNA is TGCAGCGTGGGACAGGCCCAGGGTCCTTATGGCTACACCTTC. Translated: CSVGQAQGPYGYTF.

The chain joins TRBV6-5 to TRBJ1-1; TRBD1 agrees at 12 bases. J was trimmed by 11 bases and V by 6 bases; bases with no gene match: 13. Germline-derived CDR1 and CDR2 are MNHEY and SVGAGI. The CDR3 spans 15 residues. This CDR3 is CASRAPGTGGALAFF. CDR3 coding DNA: TGTGCCAGCAGGGCTCCCGGGACAGGGGGCGCGTTGGCTTTCTTT.

This clone was seen more than once but under ten times. The rearrangement joins TRBV10-2 to TRBJ1-1, with TRBD1 identical over 7 bases. Trimming took 6 bases from V and 1 from J; bases not matched to a gene: 5. This CDR3 is 14 amino acids long. Germline V gene data show CDR1 as WSHSY and CDR2 as SAAADI. The chain's CDR3 is CASSVGQENTEAFF. CDR3 in DNA: TGCGCCAGCAGCGTCGGACAGGAGAACACTGAAGCTTTCTTT.

The chain links TRBV27 to TRBJ2-6, with a weak D call TRBD2 (5 bases). The germline V gene encodes CDR1 MNHEY and CDR2 SMNVEV (reference sequence). V was cut by 2 bases and J by 4 bases, with 12 bases left in between. The CDR3 runs to 16 residues. The CDR3 spells CASSLPRGSGANVLTF. As DNA, the CDR3 is TGTGCCAGCAGTTTACCACGGGGATCCGGGGCCAACGTCCTGACTTTC.

The table lists this clone with a few counts. This chain joins TRBV20-1 and TRBJ2-5; TRBD1 aligns across 9 bases. After removal of 5 bases from V and 9 bases from J, the junction contained 4 bases not matched to a gene. The germline V gene has CDR1 DFQATT and CDR2 SNEGSKA (reference sequence). The CDR3 length is 11 residues. CDR3 amino acids: CSAGQGRAQYF. CDR3 DNA sequence: TGCAGTGCTGGACAGGGGAGGGCCCAGTACTTC.

CDR3 loop: CAISPGLAGVETQYF. The CDR3 nucleotides read TGTGCCATCAGTCCGGGACTAGCGGGAGTTGAGACCCAGTACTTC. This sequence joins TRBV10-3 and TRBJ2-5, with TRBD2 matching over 14 bases. Germline trimming cut 5 bases from V and 5 bases from J; bases unmatched to any gene: 4. This CDR3 is built from 15 residues. Germline V gene lookup returns CDR1 ENHRY and CDR2 SYGVKD.

This chain connects TRBV28 to TRBJ2-3; 8 bases are shared with TRBD1. There are 15 residues in the CDR3. Germline CDR1 is MDHEN and CDR2 is SYDVKM. After removal of 5 bases from V and 0 bases from J, the junction contained 4 bases not matched to a gene. The CDR3 spells CASSPGGVSTDTQYF. CDR3 nucleotide sequence: TGTGCCAGCAGTCCAGGGGGCGTTAGCACAGATACGCAGTATTTT. The full variable domain, completed using reference TRBV28 and TRBJ2-3, is DVKVTQSSRYLVKRTGEKVFLECVQDMDHENMFWYRQDPGLGLRLIYFSYDVKMKEKGDIPEGYSVSREKKERFSLILESASTNQTSMYLCASSPGGVSTDTQYFGPGTRLTVL.

This chain joins TRBV4-1 and TRBJ1-6; D perhaps matches TRBD1 (5 bases). The CDR3 has 16 residues. Germline V CDR1 and CDR2: MGHRA, YSYEKL. V dropped 0 bases and J dropped 7 bases, with 13 bases sitting between them. The CDR3: CASSQDSAGRNSPLHF. The CDR3 nucleotides are TGCGCCAGCAGCCAAGATTCGGCAGGGAGAAATTCACCCCTCCACTTT.

The chain links TRBV7-2 to TRBJ2-1; possibly TRBD2 for D (6 bases). In germline, CDR1 is SGHTA, CDR2 FQGNSA. The CDR3 totals 16 residues. V lost 2 bases to trimming and J lost 2 bases, with 13 bases between them. CDR3 in DNA: TGTGCCAGCAGCTTAAGCCGGGACTTCCCCTACAATGAGCAGTTCTTC. Its translation: CASSLSRDFPYNEQFF.

This clone was detected only a few times. The chain joins TRBV18 to TRBJ2-2; TRBD1 might be the D (5 bases). Trimming took 1 base from V and 0 from J, leaving 9 bases between them. Germline-derived CDR1 and CDR2 are KGHSH and LQKENI. CDR3 length: 16 residues. The CDR3 protein is CASSPQGPANTGELFF. CDR3 sequence (DNA): TGTGCCAGCTCACCACAGGGGCCCGCGAACACCGGGGAGCTGTTTTTT.

Concerning this clone: Other DNA sequences in this sample translate to the same CDR3. The genes are TRBV19 and TRBJ2-7, with D possibly TRBD2 on 5 matching bases. This CDR3 has 14 amino acids. V lost 3 bases and J lost 0, with 9 bases in between. Germline loops: CDR1 LNHDA, CDR2 SQIVND (reference sequence). The CDR3 region has the DNA TGTGCCAGTAGTATCGAGGGCAGCTCCTACGAGCAGTACTTC. Translation gives CASSIEGSSYEQYF.